The 12 T cell receptor beta chains listed next were all sequenced from one sample in a study of cytomegalovirus exposure and HLA in healthy donors. With 60 Vbeta and 13 Jbeta primers, the PCR was carried out. TCRdb's table, derived via immunoSEQ multiplex PCR, lists solely in-frame clones and lacks some. The table includes 200,000 to 250,000 clones, 65% to 80% detected once. Sequenced input: PBMCs. Receptors were obtained from a man aged 45-65 years in good health and CMV-seronegative.

This clone appeared a single time. The chain has TRBV20-1 and TRBJ2-1; no reliable D call. The CDR3 contains 11 residues. From germline, CDR1 is DFQATT and CDR2 SNEGSKA (reference sequence). Trimming shortened V by 0 bases and J by 10 bases, and 7 bases separated the two germline ends. The CDR3 here is CSARDYPEQFF. CDR3 DNA sequence: TGCAGTGCTAGAGATTATCCGGAGCAGTTCTTC.

The V call is TRBV7-3, the J call TRBJ2-1; maybe TRBD1 (5 bases). Deletions cut 2 bases from V and 7 bases from J, with 18 bases between. The CDR3 sequence is 16 residues long. The germline gives CDR1 SGHTA, CDR2 FQGTGA. CDR3: CASSLQGARISNEQFF. The CDR3 DNA sequence: TGTGCCAGCAGCTTACAAGGGGCGAGGATTAGTAATGAGCAGTTCTTC.

The J gene is TRBJ2-3, the V gene TRBV6-1; 8 nucleotides agree with TRBD1. Germline lookup yields CDR1 MNHNS and CDR2 SASEGT. V dropped 4 bases and J dropped 2; count of bases not matched to a gene: 5. This CDR3 contains 15 residues. DNA for the CDR3: TGTGCCAGCAGTGGACAGGGGCCGTACACAGATACGCAGTATTTT. This encodes CASSGQGPYTDTQYF.

The chain couples TRBV30 to TRBJ2-1; D ambiguous. Deletions cut 2 bases from V and 7 bases from J, with 12 bases between. Looked up from germline, CDR1 is GTSNPN and CDR2 is SVGIG (reference sequence). The CDR3 covers 13 residues. The CDR3 protein is CAWSWLGMNEQFF. The CDR3 region has the DNA TGTGCCTGGAGTTGGCTGGGCATGAATGAGCAGTTCTTC.

The rearrangement uses TRBV9 and TRBJ2-2; D is ambiguous. CDR1 is SGDLS, CDR2 YYNGEE, per germline. Trimming pared 3 bases from V and 1 base from J, leaving 16 bases between. CDR3 length: 17 amino acids. The CDR3 loop reads CASSEAARKVNTGELFF. The CDR3 nucleotides are TGTGCCAGCAGCGAAGCAGCGAGAAAGGTGAACACCGGGGAGCTGTTTTTT.

This chain joins TRBV29-1 and TRBJ1-2; 9 bases agree with TRBD1. With 3 bases clipped from V and 5 bases from J, the junction kept 7 bases outside the gene matches. Germline-derived CDR1 and CDR2 are SQVTM and ANQGSEA. This CDR3 has 14 residues. The CDR3 protein is CSVEKPGTGYGYTF. DNA for the CDR3: TGCAGCGTTGAGAAACCCGGGACAGGGTATGGCTACACCTTC. Full variable domain (rest looked up from reference TRBV29-1 and TRBJ1-2): SAVISQKPSRDICQRGTSLTIQCQVDSQVTMMFWYRQQPGQSLTLIATANQGSEATYESGFVIDKFPISRPNLTFSTLTVSNMSPEDSSIYLCSVEKPGTGYGYTFGSGTRLTVV.

The J gene is TRBJ1-1, the V gene TRBV19; D is perhaps TRBD1 (5 bases). The CDR3 runs to 14 residues. The germline V gene has CDR1 LNHDA and CDR2 SQIVND (reference sequence). V was pared by 4 bases and J by 1 base, with 10 bases between. This CDR3 reads CASSTYQGNTEAFF. Written as DNA, the CDR3 is TGTGCCAGTAGTACCTACCAGGGGAACACTGAAGCTTTCTTT.

The chain uses TRBV6-5 and TRBJ1-5; D perhaps matches TRBD1 (6 bases). The germline V gene has CDR1 MNHEY and CDR2 SVGAGI. This CDR3 has 14 residues. V was clipped by 6 bases and J by 3 bases, with 12 bases between them. CDR3 nucleotide sequence: TGTGCCAGCAGCCGGGACATCCTCAATCAGCCCCAGCATTTT. Its protein is CASSRDILNQPQHF.

V gene TRBV5-5 combines with J gene TRBJ2-5; D may be TRBD1 (6 bases). Between the trimmed V and J ends, which lost 2 bases and 5 bases, there was a span of 10 bases. CDR1 SGHKS and CDR2 YYEKEE come from the germline V gene (reference sequence). This CDR3 is built from 13 residues. The CDR3 reads CASSFTGLETQYF. The CDR3 DNA reads as TGTGCCAGCAGCTTTACAGGGTTGGAGACCCAGTACTTC. The entire variable domain, with the rest obtained from reference TRBV5-5 and TRBJ2-5, is as follows: DAGVTQSPTHLIKTRGQQVTLRCSPISGHKSVSWYQQVLGQGPQFIFQYYEKEERGRGNFPDRFSARQFPNYSSELNVNALLLGDSALYLCASSFTGLETQYFGPGTRLLVL.

V gene TRBV6-1 combines with J gene TRBJ2-1; no definite D call. The CDR3 length is 15 residues. CDR1 MNHNS and CDR2 SASEGT come from the germline V gene. V shed 5 bases and J shed 0 bases, with 11 bases lying between them. The CDR3 DNA reads as TGTGCCAGCAGTATAGAACAGAGCTCCTACAATGAGCAGTTCTTC. It yields the protein CASSIEQSSYNEQFF.

The genes are TRBV10-2 and TRBJ2-1, with D tentatively TRBD2 (5 bases). Between the trimmed V and J ends, which lost 4 bases and 4 bases, there was a span of 8 bases. Germline V gene sequence: CDR1 WSHSY, CDR2 SAAADI. This CDR3 has 13 amino acids. The CDR3 loop reads CASSVLAYNEQFF. Here the CDR3 DNA reads TGCGCCAGCAGTGTCCTAGCATACAATGAGCAGTTCTTC.

This clone was observed a handful of times. The chain combines TRBV5-4 with TRBJ2-7; 8 nucleotides match TRBD2. The CDR3 totals 15 residues. Germline assignment: CDR1 SGHNT and CDR2 YYREEE (reference sequence). V was pared by 1 base and J by 0 bases, with 3 bases of the junction left unmatched. As DNA, the CDR3 is TGTGCCAGCAGCTTGTGGAGCGGGAGCTCCTACGAGCAGTACTTC. Translated, it gives CASSLWSGSSYEQYF.